This T cell receptor (beta chain) is from a study of OX40 agonist ivuxolimab in advanced cancers. Study-wide background: Among those treated, three patients had partial responses, one with hepatocellular carcinoma and two with cutaneous melanoma. Broader study findings: Relative to CD4+ cells, CD8+ T cells on average had more expanded clones.

This clone appeared a single time. Its antigen is undetermined. Patients were ineligible given autoimmune disease history or systemic immunosuppression. TCRdb keeps only in-frame clones here, not all; method: immunoSEQ multiplex PCR. Among approximately 60,000 clones listed, 88% were seen once. The receptor's source is an adult with an advanced solid tumor such as melanoma, head and neck, liver or kidney cancer. Sequencing used CD4+ or CD8+ T cells sorted from blood, obtained in a trial of the OX40 agonist ivuxolimab.

CDR3 nucleotide sequence: TGTGCCAGCAGCGATAGCGGCACTGAAGCTTTCTTT. Amino acid sequence: CASSDSGTEAFF. The chain carries TRBV9 and TRBJ1-1, with no clear D. Trimming removed 3 bases at V and 4 bases at J, with 7 bases between. The CDR3 is 12 amino acids. Germline assignment: CDR1 SGDLS and CDR2 YYNGEE.